These T cell receptor beta chains were read from a single sample in a study of T cells in localized non-small cell lung cancer. Clones were sequenced by immunoSEQ multiplex PCR, and TCRdb holds only the in-frame ones, with some missing. The repertoire holds 38,000 or so clones, with roughly 89% as singletons. The sequencing used peripheral blood mononuclear cells, collected before any cancer treatment. The receptors were gathered from a male donor older than 55 with stage II lung adenocarcinoma. Both conserved end residues are part of each CDR3. A D gene is named only where the DNA matches it firmly. Clone size is shown for a subset of rows, as once, few, many or a class of expanded clone.

NA	few	TRBV2	TRBJ1-2	TGTGCCAGCAGTGAATATCGGGTTGATGGCTACACCTTC	CASSEYRVDGYTF
TRBD2	NA	TRBV29-1	TRBJ2-4	TGCAGCGCCCACAGCGGGGACATTCAGTACTTC	CSAHSGDIQYF
NA	NA	TRBV29-1	TRBJ1-5	TGCAGCGTTGGCCAGGCGCGGAGTGAGCCCCAGCATTTT	CSVGQARSEPQHF
NA	NA	TRBV6-5	TRBJ2-2	TGTGCCAGCAGTTACGTAGGCCAGGTGAACACCGGGGAGCTGTTTTTT	CASSYVGQVNTGELFF
NA	NA	TRBV7-9	TRBJ1-2	TGTGCCAGCAGCTTAGCAGGATCTGGCTACACCTTC	CASSLAGSGYTF
TRBD2	NA	TRBV5-6	TRBJ2-1	TGTGCCAGCAGCTATGTAGCGGGAATCTACAATGAGCAGTTCTTC	CASSYVAGIYNEQFF
NA	NA	TRBV6-6	TRBJ1-5	TGTGCCAGCAGTTATGAGCAGGGGTCGGCTCAGCCCCAGCATTTT	CASSYEQGSAQPQHF
NA	once	TRBV6-6	TRBJ1-5	TGTGCCAGCAGTTACTCAGGGGGTCATCAGCCCCAGCATTTT	CASSYSGGHQPQHF
TRBD2	NA	TRBV5-4	TRBJ2-7	TGTGCCAGCAGCTTGGGGGCTAGCGGGAGGCCTCGAGAGCAGTACTTC	CASSLGASGRPREQYF
NA	NA	TRBV21-1	TRBJ2-7	TGTCCTTTGACAGCCTCCTACGAGCAGTACTTC	CPLTASYEQYF
NA	NA	TRBV5-4	TRBJ2-7	TGTGCCAGCAGCTTGGTGGGACAATCCTACGAGCAGTACTTC	CASSLVGQSYEQYF
NA	few	TRBV19	TRBJ1-2	TGTGCCAGTAGTCCCCGGGACAAGATCTATGGCTACACCTTC	CASSPRDKIYGYTF
NA	NA	TRBV7-9	TRBJ1-5	TGTGCCAGCAGCTTAGGGTCGACTGGGAATCAGCCCCAGCATTTT	CASSLGSTGNQPQHF
NA	few	TRBV18	TRBJ1-1	TGTGCCAGCTCACCAGGGGGACCGAACACTGAAGCTTTCTTT	CASSPGGPNTEAFF
NA	NA	TRBV6-5	TRBJ1-2	TGTGCCAGCAGTTACGAAGGGGGCTACACCTTC	CASSYEGGYTF
TRBD2	NA	TRBV10-1	TRBJ2-3	TGCGCCAGTACTAGCGGACAAGTGCGTGGTACGCAGTATTTT	CASTSGQVRGTQYF
TRBD2	NA	TRBV28	TRBJ2-1	TGTGCCAGCTTGACTAGCGGGCCCTACAATGAGCAGTTCTTC	CASLTSGPYNEQFF
NA	NA	TRBV14	TRBJ1-1	TGTGCCAGCAGCCTGGACGGCAACACTGAAGCTTTCTTT	CASSLDGNTEAFF
TRBD2	NA	TRBV27	TRBJ2-6	TGTGCCAGCAGTTTGGCGGGCGGGAGGCGGGCTGGGGCCAACGTCCTGACTTTC	CASSLAGGRRAGANVLTF
TRBD2	NA	TRBV14	TRBJ2-7	TGTGCCAGCAACACAAAGTGGGAGGGCGAGCAGTACTTC	CASNTKWEGEQYF
NA	NA	TRBV6-1	TRBJ2-5	TGTGCCAGCAGTGCTGGAGGGATCCAAGAGACCCAGTACTTC	CASSAGGIQETQYF
TRBD1	NA	TRBV30	TRBJ2-7	TGTGCCGGACAGGGGGAAGGGTACGAGCAGTACTTC	CAGQGEGYEQYF
NA	once	TRBV9	TRBJ1-2	TGTGCCAGCGGGGGTGACGACAGGCAGTTAAACTATGGCTACACCTTC	CASGGDDRQLNYGYTF
TRBD1	NA	TRBV10-3	TRBJ1-3	TGTGCCAGTACAGGGGTCTCTGGAAACACCATATATTTT	CASTGVSGNTIYF
TRBD1	NA	TRBV5-1	TRBJ1-4	TGCGCCAGCAGCCCCGGACAGGGGAGCGTTGAAAAACTGTTTTTT	CASSPGQGSVEKLFF
TRBD2	NA	TRBV5-4	TRBJ2-5	TGTGCCAGCAGCTTGTTTAGCGGGAGAGCATCGGAGACCCAGTACTTC	CASSLFSGRASETQYF
NA	NA	TRBV5-1	TRBJ2-7	TGCGCCAGCAGCCCCAATGAGCAGTACTTC	CASSPNEQYF
TRBD1	NA	TRBV28	TRBJ2-7	TGTGCCAGCAGTCTTAGGACAGGGCCAGGCCACGAGCAGTACTTC	CASSLRTGPGHEQYF
NA	NA	TRBV19	TRBJ2-2	TGTGCCAGTAGTGAGGGGGTCCCTACCGGGGAGCTGTTTTTT	CASSEGVPTGELFF
NA	NA	TRBV4-2	TRBJ2-7	TGTGCCAGCAGCCAAGGGACGTACGAGCAGTACTTC	CASSQGTYEQYF
NA	NA	TRBV7-9	TRBJ1-2	TGTGCCAGCAGCTTCAAAGGGCACGGGGAGGGCTACACCTTC	CASSFKGHGEGYTF
NA	once	TRBV5-4	TRBJ2-1	TGTGCCAGCAGCTTGGGAGGGGAACCCTACAATGAGCAGTTCTTC	CASSLGGEPYNEQFF
TRBD1	few	TRBV19	TRBJ2-7	TGTGCCAGTACGGCCCGAAGGGACAGCGCTACCAACTACGAGCAGTACTTC	CASTARRDSATNYEQYF
TRBD2	NA	TRBV9	TRBJ2-3	TGTGCCAGCAGCCTCCTAGCGGGGCCCACAGATACGCAGTATTTT	CASSLLAGPTDTQYF
NA	NA	TRBV19	TRBJ2-5	TGTGCCAGTAGTATAGTTCTGAGGGCCCCTCAGCCGACCCAGTACTTC	CASSIVLRAPQPTQYF
NA	NA	TRBV5-1	TRBJ1-3	TGCGCCAGCAGCTTTACCCCGGGTCAAAACACCATATATTTT	CASSFTPGQNTIYF
NA	NA	TRBV6-6	TRBJ2-3	TGTGCCAGCATCTCCGGGACTCCCACAGATACGCAGTATTTT	CASISGTPTDTQYF
NA	NA	TRBV5-8	TRBJ1-3	TGTGCCAGCACAGGGTTTTCTGGAAACACCATATATTTT	CASTGFSGNTIYF
NA	NA	TRBV6-5	TRBJ2-1	TGTGCCAGCAGTTATGGTGACAATGAGCAGTTCTTC	CASSYGDNEQFF
NA	NA	TRBV6-6	TRBJ2-5	TGTGCCAGCAGCCCGGGACAAGAGACCCAGTACTTC	CASSPGQETQYF
TRBD2	NA	TRBV30	TRBJ2-1	TGTGCCTGGGGACTAGCGGGAGGCGTCAATGAGCAGTTCTTC	CAWGLAGGVNEQFF
NA	NA	TRBV9	TRBJ2-2	TGTGCCAGCAGCGTAGGGGTAGGGAACACCGGGGAGCTGTTTTTT	CASSVGVGNTGELFF